This T cell receptor (beta chain) was identified in a study of blood T cell repertoires in COVID-19. Across the study: Donors in the United States, Italy and Spain gave samples during acute or convalescent COVID-19. In each case, the material was cDNA or gDNA derived from T cells, B-cell-depleted T cells, or PBMCs.

Generated by immunoSEQ multiplex PCR, the TCRdb table keeps only in-frame clones and is missing some. The sample has approximately 340,000 clones, around 90% seen once. Sequences were obtained from peripheral blood. This sequence was found in a man aged 30 to 39 with COVID-19, enrolled during active disease.

The CDR3 DNA follows: TGTGCCAGTAGTATTGGGACTAGCGGGGCCTACAAGGATACGCAGTATTTT. It yields the protein CASSIGTSGAYKDTQYF. This chain connects TRBV19 to TRBJ2-3, with TRBD2 identical over 13 bases. V lost 3 bases, J lost 6 bases, and 9 bases stayed unmatched. The CDR3 has 17 amino acids. Germline values: CDR1 LNHDA, CDR2 SQIVND (reference sequence).